This is a list of T cell receptor beta chains from one sample in a study of T cell responses to AZD1222 COVID-19 vaccine. Assay used: immunoSEQ multiplex PCR; TCRdb lists only in-frame clones, some missing. The table has about 130,000 clones, about four fifths seen once. Material: peripheral blood, obtained on day 0 of AZD1222 vaccination. These receptors all come from an adult in good health. The CDR3 runs from the conserved cysteine through the conserved F or W. Each record gives: V gene, J gene, CDR3 length, CDR3 protein.

TRBV4-1,TRBJ2-7,14,CASSQAEWGGEQYF
TRBV6-6,TRBJ1-2,15,CASSQDRATSGGYTF
TRBV6-5,TRBJ1-5,14,CASTLGQENQPQHF
TRBV12-3/TRBV12-4,TRBJ1-1,12,CASILGFTEAFF
TRBV28,TRBJ2-5,15,CASSPLAGGPGTQYF
TRBV12-3/TRBV12-4,TRBJ1-2,13,CASSIQGHYGYTF
TRBV5-6,TRBJ2-5,14,CASSRDPVGETQYF
TRBV29-1,TRBJ2-3,15,CSPLRDGGIIDTQYF
TRBV5-1,TRBJ1-3,14,CASSPIGSGNTIYF
TRBV18,TRBJ2-7,15,CASSPAAARAHEQYF
TRBV19,TRBJ1-4,15,CASSKYRTTNEKLFF
TRBV5-6,TRBJ1-1,15,CASSLSGTLNTEAFF
TRBV7-9,TRBJ2-7,15,CASSVDRGNAYEQYF
TRBV5-6,TRBJ1-1,15,CASSFRQGMGTEAFF
TRBV28,TRBJ1-6,16,CASSLSTGVLNSPLHF
TRBV3-1/TRBV3-2,TRBJ1-5,16,CASSQNPGQNNQPQHF
TRBV28,TRBJ2-3,13,CASSTTGLGTQYF
TRBV29-1,TRBJ1-1,17,CSVERQGGRRVNTEAFF
TRBV29-1,TRBJ2-2,15,CSAKTSGYNTGELFF
TRBV7-9,TRBJ1-5,15,CASSLDGAANQPQHF
TRBV19,TRBJ1-6,15,CASSIRRTNNSPLHF
TRBV5-4,TRBJ2-3,14,CASSWTGSTDTQYF
TRBV7-3,TRBJ2-7,16,CASSLTGQGGSYEQYF
TRBV24-1,TRBJ2-6,16,CATSDFTSSGANVLTF
TRBV7-8,TRBJ2-1,15,CASSLGPAAYNEQFF
TRBV10-3,TRBJ2-2,14,CAISRGENTGELFF
TRBV5-1,TRBJ2-1,15,CASSSGTVEYNEQFF
TRBV5-1,TRBJ2-7,16,CASSLPTGQGSYEQYF
TRBV5-6,TRBJ1-2,12,CASSLWTAQNTF